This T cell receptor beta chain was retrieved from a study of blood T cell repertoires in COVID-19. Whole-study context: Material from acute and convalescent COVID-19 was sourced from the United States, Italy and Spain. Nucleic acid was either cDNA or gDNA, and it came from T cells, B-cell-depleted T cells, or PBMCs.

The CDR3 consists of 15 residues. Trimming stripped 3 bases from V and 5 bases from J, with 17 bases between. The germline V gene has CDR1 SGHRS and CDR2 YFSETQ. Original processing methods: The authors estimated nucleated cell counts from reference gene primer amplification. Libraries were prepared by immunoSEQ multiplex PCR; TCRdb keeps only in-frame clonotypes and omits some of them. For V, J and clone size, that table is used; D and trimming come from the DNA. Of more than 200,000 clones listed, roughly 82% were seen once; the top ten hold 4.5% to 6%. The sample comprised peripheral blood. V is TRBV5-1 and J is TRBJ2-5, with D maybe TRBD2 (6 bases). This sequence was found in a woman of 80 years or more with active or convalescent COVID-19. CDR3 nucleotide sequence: TGCGCCAGCAGCTCGCTAGCGAACCTCCGGGAGACCCAGTACTTC. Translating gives CASSSLANLRETQYF.